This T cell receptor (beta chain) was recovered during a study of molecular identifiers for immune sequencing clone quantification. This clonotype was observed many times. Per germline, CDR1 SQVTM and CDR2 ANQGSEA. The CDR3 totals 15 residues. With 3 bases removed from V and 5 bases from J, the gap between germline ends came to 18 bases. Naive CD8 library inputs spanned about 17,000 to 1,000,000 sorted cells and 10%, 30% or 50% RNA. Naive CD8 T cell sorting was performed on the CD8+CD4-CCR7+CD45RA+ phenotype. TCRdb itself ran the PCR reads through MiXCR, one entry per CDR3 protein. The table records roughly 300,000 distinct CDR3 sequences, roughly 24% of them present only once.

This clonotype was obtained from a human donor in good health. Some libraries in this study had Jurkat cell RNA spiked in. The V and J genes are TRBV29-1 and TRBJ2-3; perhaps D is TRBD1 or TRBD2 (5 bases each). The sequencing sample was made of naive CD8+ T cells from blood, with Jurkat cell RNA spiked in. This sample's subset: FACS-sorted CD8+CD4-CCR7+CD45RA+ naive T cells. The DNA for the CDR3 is TGCAGCGTTGATAGCGCAGGGAAGAGGTTAGATACGCAGTATTTT. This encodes CSVDSAGKRLDTQYF.